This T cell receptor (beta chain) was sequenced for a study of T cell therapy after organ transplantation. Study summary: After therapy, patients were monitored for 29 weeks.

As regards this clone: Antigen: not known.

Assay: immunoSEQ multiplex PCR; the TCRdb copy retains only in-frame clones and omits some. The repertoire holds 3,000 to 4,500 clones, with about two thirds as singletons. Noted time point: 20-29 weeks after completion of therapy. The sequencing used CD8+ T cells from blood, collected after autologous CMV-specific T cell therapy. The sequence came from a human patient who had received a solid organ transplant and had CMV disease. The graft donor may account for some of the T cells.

The CDR3 nucleotides are TGTGCCAGCAGCCAGGATCAGACCTCTTGGGGCGAGCAGTACTTC. Its protein product is CASSQDQTSWGEQYF. The chain links TRBV12-2 to TRBJ2-7. TRBV12-2 is described as a pseudogene. The CDR3 is 15 amino acids.